This T cell receptor (beta chain) was documented in a study of shared clonotypes between healthy human individuals. Germline V lookup: CDR1 MNHEY, CDR2 SMNVEV (reference sequence). V shed 0 bases and J shed 4 bases, with 9 bases lying between them. This CDR3 has 14 residues. Generated by immunoSEQ multiplex PCR, the TCRdb table keeps only in-frame clones and is missing some. The sample lists 2,500,000 or so clones, 92% seen once, with 0.3% to 0.45% in the top ten. This sequence joins TRBV27 and TRBJ2-5, with unresolved D. The receptor was isolated from a young man in good health. Some clones in this sample may be carry-over from other donors' samples. Material: naive CD4+ T cells from PBMCs. Subset of the sample: CD45RA+ positively selected. CDR3 nucleotides: TGTGCCAGCAGTTTATCGTGGTTATCAGAGACCCAGTACTTC. It specifies CASSLSWLSETQYF.